The rows below give T cell receptor beta chains drawn from one sample of a study of T cells after posttransplantation cyclophosphamide. Some clones are missing from TCRdb's copy, which holds only in-frame ones; the method was immunoSEQ multiplex PCR. Listed here are approximately 27,000 clones without any singletons, the top ten holding roughly 1.5%. The material sequenced was PBMCs. These receptors came from a man aged 45 to 65 in good health, CMV-negative, and a related stem cell transplant donor. The CDR3 runs from the conserved cysteine through the conserved F or W. Each record gives: J gene, D gene, V gene, clone size, CDR3 protein, CDR3 DNA. D genes are given only for firm matches. Where a row states a size, it is once, few, many or the class of an expanded clone; other rows omit it.

J: TRBJ2-1; D: .; V: TRBV10-3; size: many; CDR3: CAISETYLSSYNEQFF; DNA: TGTGCCATCAGTGAGACCTATCTAAGCTCCTACAATGAGCAGTTCTTC
J: TRBJ1-1; D: .; V: TRBV11-2; size: many; CDR3: CASSPGSGRWTEAFF; DNA: TGTGCCAGCAGCCCCGGGTCTGGAAGGTGGACTGAAGCTTTCTTT
J: TRBJ1-2; D: .; V: TRBV20-1; size: many; CDR3: CSALFGYTF; DNA: TGCAGTGCTCTTTTTGGCTACACCTTC
J: TRBJ2-5; D: .; V: TRBV29-1; size: .; CDR3: CSVQAYQETQYF; DNA: TGCAGCGTTCAGGCATACCAAGAGACCCAGTACTTC
J: TRBJ2-7; D: TRBD2; V: TRBV5-1; size: .; CDR3: CASSSSSGTYEQYF; DNA: TGCGCCAGCAGCTCCTCTAGCGGAACCTACGAGCAGTACTTC
J: TRBJ2-6; D: .; V: TRBV5-4; size: many; CDR3: CASSKEGANVLTF; DNA: TGTGCCAGCAGCAAGGAGGGGGCCAACGTCCTGACTTTC
J: TRBJ2-5; D: TRBD1; V: TRBV7-9; size: many; CDR3: CASRGSDRGGETQYF; DNA: TGTGCCAGCAGGGGCTCGGACAGGGGGGGAGAGACCCAGTACTTC
J: TRBJ2-6; D: TRBD1; V: TRBV5-1; size: many; CDR3: CASSHGTGRSGANVLTF; DNA: TGCGCCAGCAGCCACGGGACAGGCCGCTCTGGGGCCAACGTCCTGACTTTC
J: TRBJ2-1; D: .; V: TRBV5-8; size: many; CDR3: CASSFWGVSYNEQFF; DNA: TGTGCCAGCAGCTTCTGGGGGGTGTCCTACAATGAGCAGTTCTTC
J: TRBJ1-5; D: .; V: TRBV7-9; size: many; CDR3: CASSLVGAQPQHF; DNA: TGTGCCAGCAGCTTAGTTGGGGCTCAGCCCCAGCATTTT
J: TRBJ2-2; D: .; V: TRBV9; size: many; CDR3: CASSVGGAGATGELFF; DNA: TGTGCCAGCAGCGTAGGTGGGGCAGGGGCCACCGGGGAGCTGTTTTTT
J: TRBJ1-4; D: .; V: TRBV15; size: many; CDR3: CATSKDVRGNEKLFF; DNA: TGTGCCACCAGCAAAGACGTGAGGGGGAATGAAAAACTGTTTTTT
J: TRBJ1-6; D: .; V: TRBV6-6; size: many; CDR3: CASRSQEESPLHF; DNA: TGTGCCAGCAGGTCTCAGGAGGAATCACCCCTCCACTTT
J: TRBJ2-3; D: .; V: TRBV25-1; size: many; CDR3: CASSDLRGTDTQYF; DNA: TGTGCCAGCTCGGACCTTCGCGGGACAGATACGCAGTATTTT
J: TRBJ1-2; D: TRBD1; V: TRBV18; size: many; CDR3: CASSAGQGYGYTF; DNA: TGTGCCAGCTCAGCGGGACAGGGCTATGGCTACACCTTC
J: TRBJ1-4; D: TRBD1; V: TRBV11-2; size: many; CDR3: CASSPRGQGGWEKLFF; DNA: TGTGCCAGCAGCCCTAGGGGTCAGGGGGGTTGGGAAAAACTGTTTTTT
J: TRBJ1-5; D: TRBD1; V: TRBV6-1; size: few; CDR3: CASRPQGAGEQPQHF; DNA: TGTGCCAGCAGACCCCAGGGGGCTGGAGAGCAGCCCCAGCATTTT
J: TRBJ1-6; D: .; V: TRBV11-3; size: many; CDR3: CASSLGGLDNSPLHF; DNA: TGTGCCAGCAGCTTAGGGGGCCTTGATAATTCACCCCTCCACTTT
J: TRBJ1-1; D: .; V: TRBV27; size: many; CDR3: CASKSVNTEAFF; DNA: TGTGCCAGCAAGTCGGTGAACACTGAAGCTTTCTTT
J: TRBJ2-2; D: TRBD2; V: TRBV27; size: many; CDR3: CASSRGLAGTNTGELFF; DNA: TGTGCCAGCAGTAGGGGACTAGCGGGGACGAACACCGGGGAGCTGTTTTTT